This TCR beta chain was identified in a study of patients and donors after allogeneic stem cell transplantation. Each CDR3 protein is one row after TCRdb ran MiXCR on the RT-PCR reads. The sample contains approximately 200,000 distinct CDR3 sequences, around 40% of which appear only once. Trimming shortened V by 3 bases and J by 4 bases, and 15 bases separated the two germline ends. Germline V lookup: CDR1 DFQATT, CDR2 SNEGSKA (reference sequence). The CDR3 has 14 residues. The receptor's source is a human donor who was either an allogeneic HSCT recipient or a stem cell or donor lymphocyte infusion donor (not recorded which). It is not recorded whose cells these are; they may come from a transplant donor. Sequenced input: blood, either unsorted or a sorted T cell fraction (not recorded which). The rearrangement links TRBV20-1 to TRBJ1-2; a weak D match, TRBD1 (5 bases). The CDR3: CSARGQLPLYGYTF. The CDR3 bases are TGCAGTGCTAGGGGGCAGCTTCCTCTCTATGGCTACACCTTC.